The rows below give T cell receptor beta chains drawn from one sample of a study of T-cell memory formation after mild COVID-19. A single record per CDR3 protein comes from TCRdb applying MiXCR to the 5' RACE reads. The profile shows around 130,000 distinct CDR3 sequences, about 6% of them singletons. Sequenced input: PBMCs or a T cell subset sorted from them (not recorded which). These receptor sequences come from an adult woman who had mild COVID-19 (a few samples of this study predate the infection). Cell type and time point are not known. The CDR3 runs from the conserved cysteine through the conserved F or W. D genes are given only for firm matches. The listing skips clone size in some rows; elsewhere it reads once, few, many or a size class.

abundance: .; j_gene: TRBJ2-2; v_gene: TRBV5-1; d_gene: TRBD1; CDR3nt: TGCGCCAGCCGCGTTGACAGGGCGAACACCGGGGAGCTGTTTTTT; CDR3aa: CASRVDRANTGELFF
abundance: few; j_gene: TRBJ2-2; v_gene: TRBV18; d_gene: .; CDR3nt: TGTGCCAGCTCACCAAGACCCACCGGGGAGCTGTTTTTT; CDR3aa: CASSPRPTGELFF
abundance: .; j_gene: TRBJ1-5; v_gene: TRBV18; d_gene: .; CDR3nt: TGTGCCAGCTCACCCGGACGGCCCAGCAATCAGCCCCAGCATTTT; CDR3aa: CASSPGRPSNQPQHF
abundance: .; j_gene: TRBJ1-2; v_gene: TRBV12-3/TRBV12-4; d_gene: .; CDR3nt: TGTGCCAGCAGTCCCAATGGGGGGAACTATGGCTACACCTTC; CDR3aa: CASSPNGGNYGYTF
abundance: many; j_gene: TRBJ2-7; v_gene: TRBV10-3; d_gene: .; CDR3nt: TGTGCCGTCCGGGACTTCCCCTACGAGCAGTACTTC; CDR3aa: CAVRDFPYEQYF
abundance: many; j_gene: TRBJ2-1; v_gene: TRBV7-3; d_gene: TRBD2; CDR3nt: TGTGCCAGCAGCTGGACTAGCGGGACGACCGGCAATGAGCAGTTCTTC; CDR3aa: CASSWTSGTTGNEQFF
abundance: few; j_gene: TRBJ2-1; v_gene: TRBV24-1; d_gene: TRBD1; CDR3nt: TGTGCCACCAGTACGACAGGGGGCTTTGAGCAGTTCTTC; CDR3aa: CATSTTGGFEQFF
abundance: many; j_gene: TRBJ2-3; v_gene: TRBV7-7; d_gene: .; CDR3nt: TGTGCTAGCAGCTTAGGCCCGGGGGATACGCAGTATTTT; CDR3aa: CASSLGPGDTQYF
abundance: many; j_gene: TRBJ2-5; v_gene: TRBV18; d_gene: TRBD1; CDR3nt: TGTGCCAGCTCACGACAGGGGTACGAGACCCAGTACTTC; CDR3aa: CASSRQGYETQYF
abundance: .; j_gene: TRBJ1-2; v_gene: TRBV12-3/TRBV12-4; d_gene: .; CDR3nt: TGTGCCAGCAGGCAGGGGACCTATGGCTACACCTTC; CDR3aa: CASRQGTYGYTF
abundance: .; j_gene: TRBJ2-3; v_gene: TRBV25-1; d_gene: .; CDR3nt: TGTGCCAGCAGCCCGGTGGCAGGGAACACAGATACGCAGTATTTT; CDR3aa: CASSPVAGNTDTQYF
abundance: .; j_gene: TRBJ1-5; v_gene: TRBV12-3/TRBV12-4; d_gene: .; CDR3nt: TGTGCCAGCAGCCCCGCGACGAATCAGCCCCAGCATTTT; CDR3aa: CASSPATNQPQHF
abundance: many; j_gene: TRBJ1-2; v_gene: TRBV5-4; d_gene: .; CDR3nt: TGTGCCAGCAGCTTTGCTAGAGGAGGAGGAGGCTACACCTTC; CDR3aa: CASSFARGGGGYTF
abundance: many; j_gene: TRBJ2-7; v_gene: TRBV7-2; d_gene: .; CDR3nt: TGTGCCAGCAGCTCTGGAATCTACGAGCAGTACTTC; CDR3aa: CASSSGIYEQYF
abundance: .; j_gene: TRBJ2-1; v_gene: TRBV24-1; d_gene: TRBD2; CDR3nt: TGTGCCACCAGTGAACCAAGCGGGAGGGCCCTGAATGAGCAGTTCTTC; CDR3aa: CATSEPSGRALNEQFF
abundance: many; j_gene: TRBJ2-7; v_gene: TRBV25-1; d_gene: .; CDR3nt: TGTGCCAGCAGTGAAGTTGGGGTCCACGAGCAGTACTTC; CDR3aa: CASSEVGVHEQYF
abundance: many; j_gene: TRBJ1-3; v_gene: TRBV7-2; d_gene: .; CDR3nt: TGTGCCAGCAGCTTGGCCGGTAGCTCTGGAAACACCATATATTTT; CDR3aa: CASSLAGSSGNTIYF
abundance: few; j_gene: TRBJ2-7; v_gene: TRBV3-1; d_gene: TRBD2; CDR3nt: TGTGCCAGCAGCTCTAGCGGGCGCTACGAGCAGTACTTC; CDR3aa: CASSSSGRYEQYF
abundance: .; j_gene: TRBJ2-7; v_gene: TRBV21-1; d_gene: .; CDR3nt: TGTGCCAGCAGCAAAGAGCGGGATAGCGAAAAGGCGCAGTACTTC; CDR3aa: CASSKERDSEKAQYF
abundance: many; j_gene: TRBJ2-3; v_gene: TRBV20-1; d_gene: .; CDR3nt: TGCAGCGCGGGACCTTCCACAGATACGCAGTATTTT; CDR3aa: CSAGPSTDTQYF
abundance: few; j_gene: TRBJ2-5; v_gene: TRBV12-3/TRBV12-4; d_gene: .; CDR3nt: TGTGCCAGCAGTCCAAGGCGGAATTCACAAGAGACCCAGTACTTC; CDR3aa: CASSPRRNSQETQYF
abundance: many; j_gene: TRBJ2-2; v_gene: TRBV29-1; d_gene: TRBD2; CDR3nt: TGCAGCGTCCTAACTAGCGGGAGTTACGCCGGGGAGCTGTTTTTT; CDR3aa: CSVLTSGSYAGELFF
abundance: .; j_gene: TRBJ1-2; v_gene: TRBV3-1; d_gene: .; CDR3nt: TGTGCCAGCAGCCAAGATGACAGGCCGCTGGGCAACTATGGCTACACCTTC; CDR3aa: CASSQDDRPLGNYGYTF
abundance: .; j_gene: TRBJ2-7; v_gene: TRBV20-1; d_gene: TRBD1; CDR3nt: TGCAGTGCCCAGGGACAGGGGACCTACGAGCAGTACTTC; CDR3aa: CSAQGQGTYEQYF
abundance: many; j_gene: TRBJ2-7; v_gene: TRBV19; d_gene: .; CDR3nt: TGTGCCAGTAGTATGGTAGGCAATCCCGTCGAGCAGTACTTC; CDR3aa: CASSMVGNPVEQYF
abundance: many; j_gene: TRBJ2-3; v_gene: TRBV7-3; d_gene: TRBD2; CDR3nt: TGTGCCAGCAGCCCCTTCGTGGGACTAGCGGGGGAACGCACAGATACGCAGTATTTT; CDR3aa: CASSPFVGLAGERTDTQYF
abundance: many; j_gene: TRBJ2-6; v_gene: TRBV12-3/TRBV12-4; d_gene: TRBD1; CDR3nt: TGTGCCAGCAGTCTCCGGGACAGGGTGGCCGGGGCCAACGTCCTGACTTTC; CDR3aa: CASSLRDRVAGANVLTF
abundance: few; j_gene: TRBJ1-6; v_gene: TRBV6-5; d_gene: .; CDR3nt: TGTGCCAGCAGTTACAAGGGTTCCTATAATTCACCCCTCCACTTT; CDR3aa: CASSYKGSYNSPLHF
abundance: many; j_gene: TRBJ2-3; v_gene: TRBV7-8; d_gene: .; CDR3nt: TGTGCCAGCAGCTTAGGACAGACACTCACAGATACGCAGTATTTT; CDR3aa: CASSLGQTLTDTQYF
abundance: many; j_gene: TRBJ1-1; v_gene: TRBV7-2; d_gene: TRBD1; CDR3nt: TGTGCCAGCAGCTTAGCTCGACAGGGTGAAGCTTTCTTT; CDR3aa: CASSLARQGEAFF
abundance: few; j_gene: TRBJ1-2; v_gene: TRBV5-6; d_gene: .; CDR3nt: TGTGCCAGCAGCTTGGCCGGCAGGGGAGGCTATGGCTACACCTTC; CDR3aa: CASSLAGRGGYGYTF
abundance: .; j_gene: TRBJ1-1; v_gene: TRBV6-1; d_gene: .; CDR3nt: TGTGCCAGCAGTGAACACCAAGGGGGAGAAGCTTTCTTT; CDR3aa: CASSEHQGGEAFF
abundance: few; j_gene: TRBJ2-1; v_gene: TRBV6-5; d_gene: .; CDR3nt: TGTGCCACCCGGGCTGACAGGACTTACAATGAGCAGTTCTTC; CDR3aa: CATRADRTYNEQFF
abundance: few; j_gene: TRBJ1-1; v_gene: TRBV5-1; d_gene: .; CDR3nt: TGCGCCAGCAGCTTGATTCTGAACACTGAAGCTTTCTTT; CDR3aa: CASSLILNTEAFF
abundance: .; j_gene: TRBJ1-1; v_gene: TRBV18; d_gene: .; CDR3nt: TGTGCCAGCTCCCGATCGGGGGAGAACACTGAAGCTTTCTTT; CDR3aa: CASSRSGENTEAFF